These 22 T cell receptor beta chains were sequenced from one sample in a study of T-cell reconstitution after alpha-beta-depleted transplantation in children. Construction of the TCRbeta library involved unique molecular identifiers. TCRdb itself ran the PCR reads through MiXCR, one entry per CDR3 protein. The profile covers around 500,000 distinct CDR3 sequences, with around 12% appearing a single time and around 5.8% taken by the ten largest. The specimen comprised PBMCs from the stem cell graft donor, sampled from the stem cell graft. The receptors were gathered from a human donor who donated a stem cell graft to a child with combined immunodeficiency.

This clonotype was found a few times. V and J are TRBV6-6 and TRBJ2-7; D is uncertain. This CDR3 is built from 13 residues. Trimming left V 7 bases short and J 3 bases short, with 13 bases between. In germline, CDR1 is MNHNY, CDR2 SVGAGI (reference sequence). CDR3 nucleotide sequence: TGTGCCAGCAAATACAGCCTCTACTACGAGCAGTACTTC. Its protein product is CASKYSLYYEQYF.

The rearrangement uses TRBV20-1 and TRBJ2-6; D may correspond to TRBD1 or TRBD2 (6 bases each). Trimming took 1 base from V and 4 from J, leaving 8 bases between them. This CDR3 comprises 14 residues. CDR1 and CDR2 (germline): DFQATT, SNEGSKA (reference sequence). The CDR3, as DNA: TGCAGTGCTAGAGCGGGGGCCGGGGCCAACGTCCTGACTTTC. This sequence encodes CSARAGAGANVLTF.

The J gene is TRBJ1-1, the V gene TRBV7-3, with D perhaps matching TRBD1 (5 bases). Germline lookup yields CDR1 SGHTA and CDR2 FQGTGA. The CDR3 sequence is 15 residues long. V lost 2 bases and J 2 bases, leaving 12 bases between the germline ends. The CDR3 coding sequence is TGTGCCAGCAGCTTATTCGGAGGGGAAAACACTGAAGCTTTCTTT. This translates into CASSLFGGENTEAFF.

The chain links TRBV5-1 to TRBJ2-3; 13 positions match TRBD2. J lost 2 bases, V lost 3 bases, and 12 bases had no gene match. Germline values: CDR1 SGHRS, CDR2 YFSETQ. The CDR3 is 19 amino acids. CDR3 DNA sequence: TGCGCCAGCAGCTCCCCCCGCCCTGGACTAGCGGGGGACACAGATACGCAGTATTTT. This translates into CASSSPRPGLAGDTDTQYF. The complete variable domain, with remaining parts taken from reference TRBV5-1 and TRBJ2-3, reads KAGVTQTPRYLIKTRGQQVTLSCSPISGHRSVSWYQQTPGQGLQFLFEYFSETQRNKGNFPGRFSGRQFSNSRSEMNVSTLELGDSALYLCASSSPRPGLAGDTDTQYFGPGTRLTVL.

In the case of this clonotype: Being one base from a much bigger clone, this may be a read error. The gene calls are TRBV28 and TRBJ1-1, with 7 bases fitting TRBD1. V lost 6 bases, J lost 3 bases, and 7 bases stayed unmatched. Germline lookup yields CDR1 MDHEN and CDR2 SYDVKM. This CDR3 is built from 14 residues. CDR3 sequence: CASSGQEMYTEAFF. For the CDR3, the DNA is TGTGCCAGCAGCGGACAGGAGATGTACACTGAAGCTTTCTTT.

This clonotype came up a few times. The rearrangement joins TRBV15 to TRBJ2-5; tentatively, D is TRBD1 (5 bases). Trimming shortened V by 0 bases and J by 3 bases, and 14 bases separated the two germline ends. The CDR3 runs 16 residues. CDR1 LNHNV and CDR2 YYDKDF come from the germline V gene (reference sequence). The CDR3: CATSRDDRQREETQYF. The CDR3 DNA is TGTGCCACCAGCAGAGACGATAGACAGCGAGAAGAGACCCAGTACTTC. Looking up the rest from reference TRBV15 and TRBJ2-5 gives the full variable domain: DAMVIQNPRYQVTQFGKPVTLSCSQTLNHNVMYWYQQKSSQAPKLLFHYYDKDFNNEADTPDNFQSRRPNTSFCFLDIRSPGLGDTAMYLCATSRDDRQREETQYFGPGTRLLVL.

The V and J genes are TRBV20-1 and TRBJ1-1, with 9 bases aligning to TRBD1. Trimming took 4 bases from V and 1 from J; bases not matched to a gene: 10. Looked up from germline, CDR1 is DFQATT and CDR2 is SNEGSKA (reference sequence). The CDR3 length is 16 residues. CDR3 loop: CSAISPGTGPNTEAFF. The CDR3 DNA is TGCAGTGCTATCAGCCCCGGGACAGGGCCGAACACTGAAGCTTTCTTT.

This clonotype was recorded a few times. The chain is built from TRBV7-2 and TRBJ2-7; 8 bases fit TRBD2. With 2 bases clipped from V and 3 bases from J, the junction kept 3 bases outside the gene matches. The CDR3 spans 14 residues. Germline V gene data show CDR1 as SGHTA and CDR2 as FQGNSA. The CDR3 region is CASSLSGSVYEQYF. DNA of the CDR3: TGTGCCAGCAGCTTAAGCGGGAGCGTCTACGAGCAGTACTTC.

The J gene is TRBJ1-2, the V gene TRBV7-2; TRBD1 aligns across 7 bases. The germline gives CDR1 SGHTA, CDR2 FQGNSA. The CDR3 has 15 amino acids. V shed 5 bases, J shed 4 bases, and the junction held 10 bases outside the gene matches. The CDR3 loop reads CASSPRTGHVYGYTF. CDR3 sequence (DNA): TGTGCCAGCAGCCCCCGGACAGGTCACGTCTATGGCTACACCTTC.

This clonotype occurred a few times. The chain recombines TRBV12-3 or TRBV12-4 with TRBJ2-1; 8 bases are a match to TRBD2. The V segment lost 6 bases and the J segment 7 bases; nucleotides outside the gene matches: 14. The CDR3 is 16 residues long. The CDR3 spells CASSDPGGEGRNEQFF. CDR3 in DNA: TGTGCCAGCAGCGATCCGGGGGGGGAGGGCCGGAATGAGCAGTTCTTC.

This chain links TRBV20-1 with TRBJ1-4, with a weak D call TRBD1 (6 bases). Germline CDR1 is DFQATT and CDR2 is SNEGSKA (reference sequence). CDR3 size: 15 residues. V was cut by 6 bases and J by 6 bases, with 20 bases left in between. The CDR3 DNA sequence: TGCAGTGCCCGGGGGAACAGGGAGGTTTATGAAAAACTGTTTTTT. Translation: CSARGNREVYEKLFF.

J is TRBJ2-2 and V is TRBV6-5; TRBD2 might be the D (5 bases). CDR1 is MNHEY, CDR2 SVGAGI, per germline. V was shortened by 4 bases and J by 4 bases, with 10 bases between the two germline ends. CDR3 size: 14 residues. Here the CDR3 reads CASSWLASTGELFF. The CDR3 nucleotides read TGTGCCAGCAGTTGGCTAGCCAGCACCGGGGAGCTGTTTTTT.

This clonotype was counted at least ten times. The chain links TRBV27 to TRBJ2-3; 11 bases agree with TRBD2. In germline, CDR1 is MNHEY, CDR2 SMNVEV (reference sequence). V lost 0 bases, J lost 0 bases, and 17 bases stayed unmatched. CDR3 size: 22 residues. The CDR3 DNA sequence: TGTGCCAGCAGTTTATCCTCTTGGCTAGCGGGAGGCCTCCTGCCTAGCACAGATACGCAGTATTTT. This sequence encodes CASSLSSWLAGGLLPSTDTQYF.

The chain carries TRBV6-1 and TRBJ2-1; 10 positions match TRBD2. The CDR3 spans 14 residues. Germline CDR1 and CDR2: MNHNS and SASEGT. Unmatched junction bases numbered 5, after V lost 5 bases and J lost 7 bases. The CDR3 DNA is TGTGCCAGCAGTCTAGCGGGAGAAGGGAATGAGCAGTTCTTC. Translating gives CASSLAGEGNEQFF.

V is TRBV5-1 and J is TRBJ2-7; D remains unclear. V lost 1 base, J lost 3 bases, and 8 bases lay in between. There are 13 residues in the CDR3. Per the germline V gene, CDR1 is SGHRS and CDR2 is YFSETQ. The DNA of the CDR3 is TGCGCCAGCAGCTTGTGGGCCAGCTACGAGCAGTACTTC. It is translated as CASSLWASYEQYF.

At least ten counts were recorded for this clonotype. The DNA for the CDR3 is TGTGCCAGCAGTTACGGGACAGACCAAGAGACCCAGTACTTC. Its translation is CASSYGTDQETQYF. The V call is TRBV6-5, the J call TRBJ2-5; 7 bases align to TRBD1. Germline values: CDR1 MNHEY, CDR2 SVGAGI. Trimming cost V 2 bases and J 0 bases; bases outside gene matches: 0. This CDR3 region has 14 residues.

This chain connects TRBV7-3 to TRBJ2-3; D is unresolved. V dropped 0 bases and J dropped 1 base, with 14 bases sitting between them. The germline gives CDR1 SGHTA, CDR2 FQGTGA. CDR3 length: 17 residues. The CDR3 loop reads CASSLTSGLSGTDTQYF. The CDR3 nucleotides read TGTGCCAGCAGCTTAACCTCGGGCCTCTCGGGCACAGATACGCAGTATTTT.

This clonotype has ten or more counts. The V gene is TRBV7-9, the J gene TRBJ2-5, with D uncertain. CDR3 size: 10 residues. V was cut by 8 bases and J by 3 bases, with 4 bases left in between. Per the germline V gene, CDR1 is SEHNR and CDR2 is FQNEAQ (reference sequence). The CDR3 nucleotides read TGTGCCAGCGGAGAAGAGACCCAGTACTTC. This sequence encodes CASGEETQYF.

The chain links TRBV28 to TRBJ1-1; D is perhaps TRBD1 (6 bases). Trimming removed 5 bases from V and 5 bases from J, with 18 bases in between. The CDR3 totals 15 residues. Germline-derived CDR1 and CDR2 are MDHEN and SYDVKM. The CDR3 protein is CASSPLRGGKTEAFF. CDR3 in DNA: TGTGCCAGCAGTCCCCTCAGAGGGGGTAAGACTGAAGCTTTCTTT.

The table lists this clonotype with a few counts. J is TRBJ2-5 and V is TRBV4-3, with 8 bases lining up with TRBD1. CDR1 LGHNA and CDR2 YSLEER come from the germline V gene. V lost 1 base to trimming and J lost 1 base; unmatched junction nucleotides: 2. The length of the CDR3 is 15 residues. DNA for the CDR3: TGCGCCAGCAGCCAAGGGACAGGGATCCAAGAGACCCAGTACTTC. Protein sequence: CASSQGTGIQETQYF.

This clonotype has ten or more counts. The chain is built from TRBV7-8 and TRBJ1-2; D uncertain. From germline, CDR1 is SGHVS and CDR2 FQNEAQ. V was pared by 5 bases and J by 4 bases, with 8 bases between. There are 12 residues in the CDR3. CDR3 nucleotides: TGTGCCAGCAGCCCAGCTAGCTATGGCTACACCTTC. Protein product: CASSPASYGYTF. The full variable domain, with the rest looked up from reference TRBV7-8 and TRBJ1-2, is GAGVSQSPRYKVAKRGQDVALRCDPISGHVSLFWYQQALGQGPEFLTYFQNEAQLDKSGLPSDRFFAERPEGSVSTLKIQRTQQEDSAVYLCASSPASYGYTFGSGTRLTVV.

This clonotype was seen more than once but under ten times. The chain recombines TRBV7-9 with TRBJ2-5; 7 nucleotides agree with TRBD1. The germline CDR1 and CDR2 sequences are SEHNR and FQNEAQ (reference sequence). CDR3 length: 15 residues. With 4 bases clipped from V and 2 bases from J, the junction kept 7 bases outside the gene matches. As DNA, the CDR3 is TGTGCCAGCAGCTCAAGACGGACAGGACAAGAGACCCAGTACTTC. It yields the protein CASSSRRTGQETQYF.